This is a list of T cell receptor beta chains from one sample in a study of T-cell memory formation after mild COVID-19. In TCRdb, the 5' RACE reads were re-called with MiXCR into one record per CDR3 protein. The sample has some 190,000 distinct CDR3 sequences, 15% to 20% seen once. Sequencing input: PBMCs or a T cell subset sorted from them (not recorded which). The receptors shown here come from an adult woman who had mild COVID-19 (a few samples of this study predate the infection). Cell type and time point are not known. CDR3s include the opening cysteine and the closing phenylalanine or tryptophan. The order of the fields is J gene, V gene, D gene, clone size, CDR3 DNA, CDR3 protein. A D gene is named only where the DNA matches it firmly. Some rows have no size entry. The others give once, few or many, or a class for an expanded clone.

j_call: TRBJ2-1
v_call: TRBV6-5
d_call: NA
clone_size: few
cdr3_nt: TGTGCCAGAAATGAGCAGTTCTTC
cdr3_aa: CARNEQFF

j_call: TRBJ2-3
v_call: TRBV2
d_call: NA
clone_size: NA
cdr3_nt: TGTGCCAGCAAGCTTTCTAGCACAGATACGCAGTATTTT
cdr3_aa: CASKLSSTDTQYF

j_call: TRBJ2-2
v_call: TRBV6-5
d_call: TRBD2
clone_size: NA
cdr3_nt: TGTGCCAGCAGCCCCGGACTAGTTTGGGCCGGGGAGCTGTTTTTT
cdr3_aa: CASSPGLVWAGELFF

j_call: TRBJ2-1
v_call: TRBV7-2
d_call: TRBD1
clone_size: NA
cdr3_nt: TGTGCCAGCAGCTTCGCCACAGGGGATGAGCAGTTCTTC
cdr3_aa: CASSFATGDEQFF

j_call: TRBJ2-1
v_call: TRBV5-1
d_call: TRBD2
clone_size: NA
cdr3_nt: TGCGCCAGCAGCTTGGAACTAGCGGGAGGGCTGGGCGAGCAGTTCTTC
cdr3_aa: CASSLELAGGLGEQFF

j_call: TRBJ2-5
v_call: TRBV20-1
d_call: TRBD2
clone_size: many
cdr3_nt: TGCAGTGCTAGCAGGACTAGCACGGAGACCCAGTACTTC
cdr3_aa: CSASRTSTETQYF

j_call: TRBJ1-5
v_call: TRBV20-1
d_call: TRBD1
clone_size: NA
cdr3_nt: TGCAGTGCTAGATCAGGGGGGGGCGTGGGAAATCAGCCCCAGCATTTT
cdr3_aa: CSARSGGGVGNQPQHF

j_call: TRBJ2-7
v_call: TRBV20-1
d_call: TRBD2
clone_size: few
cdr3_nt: TGCAGTGCTGGGACTGCGGGACTAGCGAGCTCCTACGAGCAGTACTTC
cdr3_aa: CSAGTAGLASSYEQYF

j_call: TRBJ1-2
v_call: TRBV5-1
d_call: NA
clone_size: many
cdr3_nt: TGCGCCAGCAGCTGGGGGTCGGGTGATGGCTACACCTTC
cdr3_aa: CASSWGSGDGYTF

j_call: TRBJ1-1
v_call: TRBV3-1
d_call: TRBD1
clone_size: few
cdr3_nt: TGTGCCAGCAGCCCCCCGGGGACAGCCTCGGGTACTGAAGCTTTCTTT
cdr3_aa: CASSPPGTASGTEAFF

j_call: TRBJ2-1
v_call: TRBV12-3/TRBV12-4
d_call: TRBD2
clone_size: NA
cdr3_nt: TGTGCCAGCAGTTTAGCCCGCTCCGGGGGGGCCTATGAGCAGTTCTTC
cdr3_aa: CASSLARSGGAYEQFF